Shown below are 20 T cell receptor beta chains from a single sample sequenced in a study of CD8 T cells in ankylosing spondylitis. TCRdb passed the 5' RACE reads through MiXCR, listing each CDR3 protein once. Of about 92,000 distinct CDR3 sequences detected, 8.8% appear once; the ten largest clones hold just over 5%. Sequencing was performed on blood, either unsorted or a sorted T cell fraction (not recorded which). The receptors were sampled from a male donor with ankylosing spondylitis or in good health (not recorded which).

On this clonotype: Given a much more abundant clone one base away, this may be a read error. The missing conserved phenylalanine or tryptophan at the end of this CDR3 makes a read error likely. The rearrangement uses TRBV20-1 and TRBJ1-2; TRBD1 aligns across 10 bases. The CDR3 extends over 14 amino acids. J gave up 2 bases and V 3 bases, and 3 bases lay outside the gene matches. Per the germline V gene, CDR1 is DFQATT and CDR2 is SNEGSKA (reference sequence). In nucleotides, the CDR3 is TGCAGTGCTAGCCGGGACAGGGGAAACTATGGCTACACCTAC. As protein: CSASRDRGNYGYTY.

This clonotype showed up many times. This rearrangement joins TRBV6-5 to TRBJ2-2, with a weak D call TRBD2 (6 bases). Germline V lookup: CDR1 MNHEY, CDR2 SVGAGI. This CDR3 comprises 17 residues. The ends were cut back, 0 bases at V and 4 bases at J, with 15 bases in the middle. The CDR3 DNA is TGTGCCAGCAGTTACTCATTAGGCCGGGGAGGCACCGGGGAGCTGTTTTTT. This translates into CASSYSLGRGGTGELFF.

This clonotype was counted ten times or more. V and J are TRBV10-3 and TRBJ2-5; D call uncertain. Germline CDR1 ENHRY, CDR2 SYGVKD. The CDR3 extends over 14 amino acids. V shed 3 bases and J shed 1 base, with 9 bases lying between them. The DNA of the CDR3 is TGTGCCATCAGTGACACAACGGTCCAAGAGACCCAGTACTTC. Translating gives CAISDTTVQETQYF.

This clonotype was counted ten times or more. The chain links TRBV12-3 or TRBV12-4 to TRBJ2-1, with 9 bases identical to TRBD1. The CDR3 totals 20 residues. V shed 6 bases, J shed 3 bases, and the junction held 21 bases outside the gene matches. The CDR3 protein is CASSFYRDRAASAVYNEQFF. CDR3 DNA: TGTGCCAGCAGCTTCTACCGGGACAGGGCTGCGTCAGCGGTCTACAATGAGCAGTTCTTC.

This clonotype has at least ten counts. The chain employs TRBV12-3 or TRBV12-4 and TRBJ2-3; D is possibly TRBD2 (6 bases). V was trimmed by 2 bases and J by 6 bases, leaving 21 bases between them. This CDR3 comprises 17 residues. The CDR3 sequence: CASSLRKPGLTGDTQYF. CDR3 in DNA: TGTGCCAGCAGTTTAAGGAAACCGGGACTTACGGGGGATACGCAGTATTTT.

In this sample, this clonotype turned up many times. The chain is built from TRBV7-6 and TRBJ1-1, with a tentative D call TRBD1 (5 bases). The CDR3 length is 13 residues. Germline CDR1 and CDR2: SGHVS and FNYEAQ. Trimming took 7 bases from V and 7 from J, leaving 16 bases between them. The chain's CDR3 is CASISGPKNEAFF. DNA of the CDR3: TGTGCCAGCATATCGGGACCCAAAAATGAAGCTTTCTTT. Based on the CDR3 plus reference TRBV7-6 and TRBJ1-1, the full variable domain is GAGVSQSPRYKVTKRGQDVALRCDPISGHVSLYWYRQALGQGPEFLTYFNYEAQQDKSGLPNDRFSAERPEGSISTLTIQRTEQRDSAMYRCASISGPKNEAFFGQGTRLTVV.

In its sample, this clonotype was seen many times. This chain uses TRBV13 with TRBJ1-2, with D possibly TRBD1 on 5 matching bases. CDR1 and CDR2 from the germline V gene are PRHDT and FYEKMQ (reference sequence). V was clipped by 3 bases and J by 2 bases, with 13 bases between them. This CDR3 comprises 15 residues. CDR3 sequence: CASSLGLSVNYGYTF. Here the CDR3 DNA reads TGTGCCAGCAGCTTGGGACTGTCGGTCAACTATGGCTACACCTTC.

This clonotype appeared many times. The chain uses TRBV7-2 and TRBJ2-3, with 7 bases matching TRBD2. With V trimmed by 4 bases and J by 5 bases, 15 bases remained unmatched. The CDR3 covers 17 residues. CDR1 is SGHTA, CDR2 FQGNSA, per germline. The CDR3 nucleotides are TGTGCCAGCAGCTGGCAGGGAGGCGGGGGAGGTGGAGATACGCAGTATTTT. This sequence encodes CASSWQGGGGGGDTQYF.

In its sample, this clonotype was seen a few times. CDR3 sequence: CAARWPGGGSAGANVLTF. The CDR3 DNA reads TGTGCCGCCCGCTGGCCAGGGGGCGGAAGTGCTGGGGCCAACGTCCTGACTTTC. The V gene is TRBV24-1, the J gene TRBJ2-6; 8 nucleotides align to TRBD1. With V trimmed by 12 bases and J by 2 bases, 17 bases remained unmatched. Germline CDR1 and CDR2: KGHDR and SFDVKD. CDR3 length equals 18 residues.

Details on this clonotype: This may be a read error: a much more frequent sequence differs by one nucleotide. The chain combines TRBV12-3 or TRBV12-4 with TRBJ1-5, with 10 positions matching TRBD1. The CDR3 covers 18 residues. The CDR3 is CASCLARGQGGWDQPQHF. The CDR3 coding sequence is TGTGCCAGCTGTTTAGCGCGCGGACAGGGGGGGTGGGATCAGCCCCAGCATTTT.

This clonotype showed up many times. The rearrangement joins TRBV12-3 or TRBV12-4 to TRBJ1-2; D is undetermined. Trimming shortened V by 2 bases and J by 1 base, and 5 bases separated the two germline ends. This CDR3 is built from 13 residues. The CDR3, as DNA: TGTGCCAGCAGTTTAATAGATAACTATGGCTACACCTTC. This sequence encodes CASSLIDNYGYTF.

This clonotype was counted many times. This rearrangement joins TRBV5-1 to TRBJ2-2; D might be TRBD1 or TRBD2, each matching 5 bases. CDR3 size: 16 residues. The germline V gene encodes CDR1 SGHRS and CDR2 YFSETQ. V lost 4 bases and J 4 bases, leaving 17 bases between the germline ends. The CDR3: CASSGTGTPTTGELFF. In DNA form, the CDR3 reads TGCGCCAGCAGCGGGACGGGTACGCCCACCACCGGGGAGCTGTTTTTT. Full variable domain (remainder filled in from reference TRBV5-1 and TRBJ2-2): KAGVTQTPRYLIKTRGQQVTLSCSPISGHRSVSWYQQTPGQGLQFLFEYFSETQRNKGNFPGRFSGRQFSNSRSEMNVSTLELGDSALYLCASSGTGTPTTGELFFGEGSRLTVL.

This clonotype appeared many times. This chain uses TRBV7-8 with TRBJ1-6; 7 bases are a match to TRBD1. With 4 bases clipped from V and 6 bases from J, the junction kept 6 bases outside the gene matches. The CDR3 sequence is 15 residues long. Germline lookup yields CDR1 SGHVS and CDR2 FQNEAQ. The CDR3 coding sequence is TGTGCCAGCAGCTCGCGACAGGGAACTAATTCACCCCTCCACTTT. It specifies CASSSRQGTNSPLHF.

The sample holds many counts of this clonotype. The chain joins TRBV12-3 or TRBV12-4 to TRBJ2-3, with 10 bases that match TRBD1. J was trimmed by 6 bases and V by 3 bases; bases with no gene match: 6. This CDR3 spans 15 amino acids. CDR3 protein: CASSFRDRGVDTQYF. CDR3 coding DNA: TGTGCCAGCAGTTTCAGGGACAGGGGAGTTGATACGCAGTATTTT.

This clonotype was observed at least ten times. The CDR3 nucleotides are TGTGCCAGCAGTCCGACAGTGATCTCCTACGAGCAGTACTTC. This translates into CASSPTVISYEQYF. The chain is built from TRBV28 and TRBJ2-7, with D possibly TRBD1 on 5 matching bases. Looked up from germline, CDR1 is MDHEN and CDR2 is SYDVKM. Trimming removed 5 bases at V and 0 bases at J, with 11 bases between. This CDR3 spans 14 amino acids. Full variable domain (outside the CDR3, taken from reference TRBV28 and TRBJ2-7): DVKVTQSSRYLVKRTGEKVFLECVQDMDHENMFWYRQDPGLGLRLIYFSYDVKMKEKGDIPEGYSVSREKKERFSLILESASTNQTSMYLCASSPTVISYEQYFGPGTRLTVT.

This clonotype was seen at least ten times. This rearrangement joins TRBV12-3 or TRBV12-4 to TRBJ2-3; D gene ambiguous. There are 15 residues in the CDR3. The ends were cut back, 8 bases at V and 0 bases at J, with 15 bases in the middle. In DNA, the CDR3 is TGTGCCAGCTGCCCGGACGGCCGGAGCACAGATACGCAGTATTTT. Translation: CASCPDGRSTDTQYF.

This clonotype has ten or more counts. The chain joins TRBV28 to TRBJ1-3; 7 nucleotides match TRBD1. The ends lost 6 bases at V and 4 bases at J; junction bases unmatched: 12. Germline CDR1 MDHEN, CDR2 SYDVKM. The CDR3 spans 16 residues. The chain's CDR3 is CASRGMTGPGGNTIYF. CDR3 coding DNA: TGTGCCAGCAGGGGGATGACAGGGCCGGGCGGAAACACCATATATTTT.

This clonotype was recorded at least ten times. V gene TRBV29-1 combines with J gene TRBJ1-1; a weak D match, TRBD1 (5 bases). The CDR3 loop spans 14 amino acids. Germline assignment: CDR1 SQVTM and CDR2 ANQGSEA. Trimming left V 3 bases short and J 3 bases short, with 14 bases between. The CDR3 sequence is CSVEGREGDTEAFF. As DNA, the CDR3 is TGCAGCGTTGAGGGGCGGGAGGGAGACACTGAAGCTTTCTTT.

This clonotype was seen many times. The chain carries TRBV29-1 and TRBJ1-5; D is undetermined. This CDR3 comprises 13 residues. CDR1 and CDR2 (germline): SQVTM, ANQGSEA. Trimming stripped 4 bases from V and 3 bases from J, with 10 bases between. DNA of the CDR3: TGCAGCGTTGCCGAGGGAAACAATCAGCCCCAGCATTTT. Translation: CSVAEGNNQPQHF.

This clonotype was found a few times. The gene calls are TRBV6-1 and TRBJ2-2; D is unclear. The ends were cut back, 6 bases at V and 8 bases at J, with 16 bases in the middle. CDR3 length: 14 amino acids. Per the germline V gene, CDR1 is MNHNS and CDR2 is SASEGT. The CDR3 coding sequence is TGTGCCAGCAGCGACTTCCTTAGCACTGGGGAGCTGTTTTTT. It encodes CASSDFLSTGELFF.